This T cell receptor (beta chain) was recovered during a study of long-term antiretroviral therapy in people with HIV (dated by TCRdb to between 2021 and 2024). In terms of the full investigation: The earliest samples were collected approximately a decade before the 2015 WHO recommendation for immediate ART, a period when ART was typically delayed until CD4 counts fell. This retrospective serial study examined whether starting ART and sustained HIV suppression were associated with changes in the composition and diversity of the TRB repertoire in peripheral blood. From fewer than 35 adults with confirmed HIV infection, the cohort provided 192 cryopreserved PBMC samples, gathered serially across a mean of approximately six years (range 1-12). About 35% of the 30 participants with HIV were female. No cross-contamination during QIAcube processing was shown when test extractions of a monoclonal T-cell line were performed alongside 25 to 35 polyclonal samples.

Inclusion was restricted to participants for whom at least one PBMC sample before ART initiation and at least two post-ART samples were available. Treatment was received in the United States of America by all participants with HIV. Before DNA extraction, cryopreserved samples of about 0.9-11 million PBMC were thawed and washed. At the time of the earliest PBMC sample, participants with HIV were aged between roughly 20 and 54 years. Per participant, PBMC samples came from 1-4 timepoints prior to ART initiation and 2-8 timepoints following ART initiation, for a median of 7 samples. Serial HIV viral load, CD4+ T-cell count, ART history and demographic data were obtained for every participant. Genomic DNA was extracted from unsorted PBMC with a Qiagen kit on a QIAcube, with processing performed in batches of 12 samples. The paper as a whole reports these results and caveats: Inferences about post-ART repertoire changes are limited because no data were available on ART adherence, viral resistance or therapy changes. HIV repertoires had narrower CDR3 length ranges than controls, and the network structure suggested an antigen-experienced repertoire that shifted only slightly toward naive after ART. Limited PBMC availability meant only the TCR beta chain was sequenced, without alpha chain pairing. Expanded TRB clones identified before ART initiation dominated the repertoire at all time points, although this dominance fluctuated and declined in many PLHIV after ART. Starting ART was linked to a significant rise in TRB diversity, yet even with long-term ART the diversity remained significantly lower than in transplant donor controls. The samples were dated from about 2003 to 2018, and the ART regimens that were used may be less effective than current ART regimens. Unsorted PBMC were profiled instead of sorted CD4+ and CD8+ T cells because pre-ART samples had limited cell numbers.

The germline V gene (reference sequence) gives CDR1 as LNHNV and CDR2 as YYDKDF. The CDR3 holds 15 amino acids from the cysteine to the phenylalanine. CDR3 DNA only is kept here, 45 bases in frame from base 1. At the junction V is shortened by 1 base and J by 6 bases; bases outside the gene matches: 4. Sequencing of the TRB variable region was done with the immunoSEQ hsTCRB v3.0 assay at survey level resolution. TRB sequencing targeted a depth of 40,000-50,000 T-cell genomes per sample. TRB libraries were pooled and sequenced on an Illumina MiSeq using a v3 150-cycle kit. Regarding the original processing steps: Repertoire analysis was performed in R inside a reproducible Nextflow workflow that covered QC, data transformation and analysis. Custom analyses were implemented in LymphoSeq2, an R package for AIRR-Seq data exploration. After excluding several samples that yielded fewer than 5000 total TRB sequences, under 200 HIV repertoires remained for analysis. Of the roughly 180 retained HIV repertoires, about 61 were collected before and around 130 after ART initiation. Each repertoire was downsampled to 5000 TRB nucleotide sequences, and summary statistics were averaged across 100 downsampling iterations. Only TRB sequences with CDR3 regions of at least seven amino acids were retained for analysis. A Shannon entropy-derived clonality score and the Gini coefficient were used to measure diversity. In the repertoire networks, any two of the top 5000 CDR3 amino acid sequences were connected whenever the two sequences differed by an edit distance of one. For TRB CDR3 amino acid sequences, antigen specificity groups and MHC restriction were predicted with GLIPH2. To flag known associations with CMV, EBV, HIV or tissue antigens, CDR3 amino acid sequences were compared against VDJdb and McPAS-TCR. Pre-ART, post-ART and control groups were compared with Wilcoxon signed-rank tests and Holm-Bonferroni correction. In its TCRdb copy, this immuneACCESS table keeps in-frame sequences only and misses some clones. Where compared with another copy, unresolved V genes explain less than half of these, and the others have no known cause. V, J and clone size are taken as reported in that table, and D and trimming were inferred from the DNA itself. For this sample the table gives 22,000 or so clones, of which around 87% were detected only once. Clones ranked in the top ten supply about 3.3% of the sample.

In the case of this clone: Its recognized antigen is unknown. Base-call qualities are not available, and no considerably larger clone is one nucleotide away.

The clonotype comes from a woman aged 45-59 years with HIV. Sequencing was performed on unsorted PBMCs, taken 2.6 years after starting antiretroviral therapy. Recombination joined TRBV15 with TRBJ2-3; a stretch of 10 junction bases matches TRBD2. In nucleotide form, the sequence is TGTGCCACCAGCAGAGGACTAGCGGGTCTGGATACGCAGTATTTT. This translates into CATSRGLAGLDTQYF.